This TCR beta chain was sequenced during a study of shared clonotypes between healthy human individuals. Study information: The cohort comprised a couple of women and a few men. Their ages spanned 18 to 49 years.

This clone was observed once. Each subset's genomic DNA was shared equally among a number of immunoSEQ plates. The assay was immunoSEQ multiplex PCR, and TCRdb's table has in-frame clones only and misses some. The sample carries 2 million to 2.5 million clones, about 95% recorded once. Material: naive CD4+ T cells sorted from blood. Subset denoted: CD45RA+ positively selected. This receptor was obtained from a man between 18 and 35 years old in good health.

In DNA, the CDR3 is TGTGCCAGCAGTTTGGAAATTTCCAATGGCGAGCAGTACTTC. This encodes CASSLEISNGEQYF. V and J are TRBV28 and TRBJ2-7; D gene ambiguous. V was pared by 3 bases and J by 6 bases, with 15 bases between. In germline, CDR1 is MDHEN, CDR2 SYDVKM. This CDR3 region has 14 residues.